This entry lists 26 T cell receptor beta chains sequenced from one sample in a study of T-cell memory formation after mild COVID-19. Using its own MiXCR run on the 5' RACE reads, TCRdb lists one record per CDR3 protein. The sample lists some 450,000 distinct CDR3 sequences, 18% occurring once. The sequenced material came from PBMCs or a T cell subset sorted from them (not recorded which). These receptors were collected from a man younger than 35 who had mild COVID-19 (a few samples of this study predate the infection). Cell type and time point are not known.

This clonotype has more than one count but fewer than ten. The DNA of the CDR3 is TGTGCCACCAGCAGAGATGGGGACAGGGTTAATTCACCCCTCCACTTT. Its translation: CATSRDGDRVNSPLHF. The chain is built from TRBV15 and TRBJ1-6, with 9 positions matching TRBD1. Unmatched junction bases numbered 3, after V lost 0 bases and J lost 6 bases. CDR3 length: 16 residues. Germline CDR1 and CDR2: LNHNV and YYDKDF (reference sequence).

This clonotype was seen a handful of times. V is TRBV6-5 and J is TRBJ2-5, with D perhaps matching TRBD2 (5 bases). V lost 3 bases and J lost 5, with 16 bases in between. CDR3 size: 15 residues. Germline CDR1 and CDR2: MNHEY and SVGAGI. The CDR3 DNA reads as TGTGCCAGCAGTTATGGACTGACCCCAGGCGAGACCCAGTACTTC. This sequence encodes CASSYGLTPGETQYF.

This clonotype was observed a handful of times. The chain combines TRBV15 with TRBJ2-3, with D perhaps TRBD1 or TRBD2 (5 bases each). The germline V gene encodes CDR1 LNHNV and CDR2 YYDKDF (reference sequence). V shed 5 bases and J shed 2 bases, with 17 bases lying between them. The CDR3 is made up of 16 amino acids. DNA for the CDR3: TGTGCCACCAGCGCCCTGTGGGGGAGATCCACAGATACGCAGTATTTT. It yields the protein CATSALWGRSTDTQYF. Based on the CDR3 plus reference TRBV15 and TRBJ2-3, the full variable domain is DAMVIQNPRYQVTQFGKPVTLSCSQTLNHNVMYWYQQKSSQAPKLLFHYYDKDFNNEADTPDNFQSRRPNTSFCFLDIRSPGLGDTAMYLCATSALWGRSTDTQYFGPGTRLTVL.

This clonotype was counted only a few times. This chain joins TRBV29-1 and TRBJ2-5, with 13 bases that match TRBD2. V lost 0 bases and J lost 6; bases outside the gene matches: 10. This CDR3 contains 17 residues. Germline-derived CDR1 and CDR2 are SQVTM and ANQGSEA. In DNA, the CDR3 is TGCAGCGTTGAAGATGGGACTAGCGGGGTGATGCCGAAGACCCAGTACTTC. Residues: CSVEDGTSGVMPKTQYF.

This clonotype was detected a few times. The chain joins TRBV12-3 or TRBV12-4 to TRBJ1-4, with D uncertain. The V end lost 2 bases, the J end lost 7 bases, and 5 bases lay between the germline ends. This CDR3 region has 12 residues. CDR3 loop: CASSLIREKLFF. DNA of the CDR3: TGTGCCAGCAGTTTAATTCGTGAAAAACTGTTTTTT.

The J gene is TRBJ2-1, the V gene TRBV9; no firm D call. This CDR3 comprises 15 residues. The germline V gene encodes CDR1 SGDLS and CDR2 YYNGEE. The ends were cut back, 0 bases at V and 0 bases at J, with 7 bases in the middle. CDR3: CASSVDGISYNEQFF. The CDR3 DNA reads TGTGCCAGCAGCGTAGATGGTATCTCCTACAATGAGCAGTTCTTC.

This clonotype has ten or more counts. This rearrangement joins TRBV18 to TRBJ1-2; no firm D call. The germline gives CDR1 KGHSH, CDR2 LQKENI. The CDR3 has 15 amino acids. Trimming stripped 2 bases from V and 2 bases from J, with 12 bases between. CDR3 amino acids: CASSPDVPSNYGYTF. The DNA of the CDR3 is TGTGCCAGCTCACCAGATGTGCCGTCCAACTATGGCTACACCTTC.

Note on this clonotype: Sequence at one end of the junction differs from germline and may be a read error. This sequence joins TRBV12-3 or TRBV12-4 and TRBJ1-2; D is possibly TRBD1 (6 bases). The length of the CDR3 is 11 residues. The CDR3 DNA sequence: TGTGCCAACTGGGACAACTATTGCTACACCTTC. Its protein is CANWDNYCYTF.

The genes are TRBV5-1 and TRBJ1-2; D is unclear. Germline V gives CDR1 SGHRS, CDR2 YFSETQ. The length of the CDR3 is 15 residues. V was cut by 4 bases and J by 6 bases, with 19 bases left in between. CDR3 sequence (DNA): TGCGCCAGCAGCCCTACGCGAGGGTTCAACAATGGCTACACCTTC. Encoded protein: CASSPTRGFNNGYTF.

This clonotype was picked up many times. The chain has TRBV6-4 and TRBJ2-3; weak D call: TRBD1 (6 bases). Germline lookup yields CDR1 MRHNA and CDR2 SNTAGT. Between the trimmed V and J ends, which lost 2 bases and 1 base, there was a span of 13 bases. The CDR3 contains 16 residues. The CDR3 sequence: CASSDKTGSGTDTQYF. The CDR3 coding sequence is TGTGCCAGCAGTGACAAAACAGGGAGCGGCACAGATACGCAGTATTTT.

This clonotype was counted only a few times. This chain uses TRBV28 with TRBJ2-3; TRBD2 aligns across 13 bases. The CDR3 totals 20 residues. V lost 2 bases and J lost 0; bases outside the gene matches: 11. Germline CDR1 reads MDHEN; CDR2 reads SYDVKM. The CDR3: CASSLSLTSGGIPSTDTQYF. The CDR3 DNA reads TGTGCCAGCAGTTTAAGCCTGACTAGCGGGGGGATCCCTAGCACAGATACGCAGTATTTT.

As DNA, the CDR3 is TGTGCCAGCAGCCAAGATCTGACTAGCGGCTCCTACAATGAGCAGTTCTTC. Its protein product is CASSQDLTSGSYNEQFF. This rearrangement joins TRBV4-2 to TRBJ2-1, with 9 positions matching TRBD2. Trimming cost V 0 bases and J 0 bases; bases outside gene matches: 3. There are 17 residues in the CDR3. CDR1 is LGHNA, CDR2 YNFKEQ, per germline.

The V and J genes are TRBV2 and TRBJ2-7; D is unclear. Between the trimmed V and J ends, which lost 1 base and 2 bases, there was a span of 6 bases. Germline lookup yields CDR1 SNHLY and CDR2 FYNNEI. This CDR3 region has 13 residues. CDR3: CASSEGQTYEQYV. The CDR3 bases are TGTGCCAGCAGTGAAGGTCAGACCTACGAGCAGTACGTC.

The V gene is TRBV12-3 or TRBV12-4, the J gene TRBJ2-1; 9 nucleotides align to TRBD1. The junction had 7 bases not matched to a gene; V was cut back by 7 bases and J by 3 bases. The CDR3 covers 15 residues. The CDR3 nucleotides are TGTGCCAGCAAAACCGGGACAGGGAGCTACAATGAGCAGTTCTTC. Its protein is CASKTGTGSYNEQFF.

This clonotype was recorded a few times. The J gene is TRBJ1-5, the V gene TRBV7-9, with 7 nucleotides matching TRBD1. This CDR3 region has 15 residues. CDR1 and CDR2 from the germline V gene are SEHNR and FQNEAQ (reference sequence). Germline trimming cut 5 bases from V and 5 bases from J; bases unmatched to any gene: 9. CDR3 sequence (DNA): TGTGCCAGCAGCCCTGAGGGAGGGGGCGATCAGCCCCAGCATTTT. Residues: CASSPEGGGDQPQHF.

The rearrangement links TRBV12-3 or TRBV12-4 to TRBJ1-1; tentative D call: TRBD1 (6 bases). The length of the CDR3 is 13 residues. V was pared by 4 bases and J by 3 bases, with 9 bases between. The CDR3 here is CASSSGQHTEAFF. CDR3 coding DNA: TGTGCCAGCAGTTCAGGACAGCACACTGAAGCTTTCTTT.

This clonotype turned up a few times. CDR3: CASSSKTRPETQYF. The CDR3 nucleotides are TGTGCCAGCAGTTCTAAGACACGTCCAGAGACCCAGTACTTC. The V and J genes are TRBV12-3 or TRBV12-4 and TRBJ2-5; D uncertain. The CDR3 contains 14 residues. V lost 4 bases and J 4 bases, leaving 13 bases between the germline ends.

This clonotype was counted a few times. The V and J genes are TRBV2 and TRBJ2-2; D remains ambiguous. Per germline, CDR1 SNHLY and CDR2 FYNNEI. Trimming left V 7 bases short and J 5 bases short, with 17 bases between. CDR3 length: 15 residues. CDR3 residues: CASTSEAPGTGELFF. For the CDR3, the DNA is TGTGCCAGCACCTCCGAGGCGCCCGGGACCGGGGAGCTGTTTTTT. The full variable domain, with the rest looked up from reference TRBV2 and TRBJ2-2, is EPEVTQTPSHQVTQMGQEVILRCVPISNHLYFYWYRQILGQKVEFLVSFYNNEISEKSEIFDDQFSVERPDGSNFTLKIRSTKLEDSAMYFCASTSEAPGTGELFFGEGSRLTVL.

In its sample, this clonotype was seen a few times. V usage is TRBV9 and J usage is TRBJ2-7, with 9 positions matching TRBD1. With V trimmed by 0 bases and J by 5 bases, 9 bases remained unmatched. CDR1 is SGDLS and CDR2 is YYNGEE in the germline V gene. The CDR3 contains 16 residues. The DNA of the CDR3 is TGTGCCAGCAGCGTAGGAAAGGGGACAGGGTCCAACGAGCAGTACTTC. Translated, it gives CASSVGKGTGSNEQYF. The variable domain in full, with the rest retrieved from reference TRBV9 and TRBJ2-7, is DSGVTQTPKHLITATGQRVTLRCSPRSGDLSVYWYQQSLDQGLQFLIQYYNGEERAKGNILERFSAQQFPDLHSELNLSSLELGDSALYFCASSVGKGTGSNEQYFGPGTRLTVT.

The rearrangement links TRBV5-1 to TRBJ1-2; D uncertain. The V gene lost 3 bases and the J gene lost 0 bases, with 9 bases spanning the gap. The CDR3 runs to 14 residues. CDR1 is SGHRS and CDR2 is YFSETQ in the germline V gene. CDR3 nucleotide sequence: TGCGCCAGCAGCTCCGACGGTGCTAACTATGGCTACACCTTC. Protein: CASSSDGANYGYTF.

The chain carries TRBV6-2 or TRBV6-3 and TRBJ2-7, with 9 bases identical to TRBD1. CDR3 length: 13 amino acids. V was clipped by 5 bases and J by 2 bases; unmatched bases: 1. CDR1 is MNHEY and CDR2 is SVGEGT in the germline V gene. The CDR3 DNA follows: TGTGCCAGCAGTGACAGGGGGACCTACGAGCAGTACGTC. Protein sequence: CASSDRGTYEQYV.

This clonotype was seen a few times. The chain joins TRBV7-9 to TRBJ2-2, with TRBD2 identical over 13 bases. CDR3 length: 17 amino acids. Germline assignment: CDR1 SEHNR and CDR2 FQNEAQ (reference sequence). After removal of 8 bases from V and 5 bases from J, the junction contained 11 bases not matched to a gene. The CDR3 protein is CASGRQLAGGYTGELFF. In nucleotides, the CDR3 is TGTGCCAGCGGACGTCAACTAGCGGGGGGGTATACCGGGGAGCTGTTTTTT.

As DNA, the CDR3 is TGCAGTGCTGGCGACAGCCCTTATGGCTACACCTTC. Amino acids: CSAGDSPYGYTF. This chain uses TRBV20-1 with TRBJ1-2; D perhaps matches TRBD1 (5 bases). The CDR3 runs to 12 residues. V lost 5 bases and J 5 bases, leaving 12 bases between the germline ends. Germline V gives CDR1 DFQATT, CDR2 SNEGSKA (reference sequence).

This clonotype was counted only a few times. The chain carries TRBV5-1 and TRBJ1-6, with D perhaps matching TRBD1 (5 bases). Germline V lookup: CDR1 SGHRS, CDR2 YFSETQ. V was trimmed by 1 base and J by 10 bases, leaving 15 bases between them. This CDR3 is 15 amino acids long. The CDR3 loop is CASSLRGVVRSPLHF. The CDR3 nucleotides are TGCGCCAGCAGCTTGCGGGGGGTCGTTCGCTCACCCCTCCACTTT.

V usage is TRBV5-6 and J usage is TRBJ2-1; the D gene could be TRBD1 or TRBD2 (5 bases each). CDR3 length equals 14 residues. The germline V gene has CDR1 SGHDT and CDR2 YYEEEE. The V and J ends lost 2 bases and 6 bases respectively, with 12 bases between them. For the CDR3, the DNA is TGTGCCAGCAGCTTAGTGGGGGTCTTCAATGAGCAGTTCTTC. Protein: CASSLVGVFNEQFF.

The chain employs TRBV4-1 and TRBJ1-5; the D gene is possibly TRBD1 (5 bases). The CDR3 has 15 amino acids. Trimming cost V 4 bases and J 1 base, with 11 bases left between them. Germline CDR1 reads MGHRA; CDR2 reads YSYEKL. The CDR3 reads CASSRRDLSNQPQHF. CDR3 DNA sequence: TGCGCCAGCAGCCGCAGGGATTTGAGCAATCAGCCCCAGCATTTT.